This T cell receptor beta chain originates from a study of blood T cell repertoires in COVID-19 (dated by TCRdb to the early 2020s). Notes on the research overall: Collaborator samples came from the United States, Italy and Spain and covered acute and convalescent phases of COVID-19. The material from the prospective study consisted of cDNA or gDNA derived from T cells, B-cell-depleted T cells, or PBMCs. Subjects who had been exposed to COVID-19, were actively infected with it, or had recovered from it provided the deeply sampled blood TCRbeta repertoires that made up the dataset. The repertoires were released in a freely available public database meant as a resource for research on the immune response to SARS-CoV-2. The samples were drawn from the first 160 participants of the ongoing ImmuneRACE study and from 1,254 subjects provided by 6 global collaborators. Sample metadata almost always included a de-identified subject ID, COVID-19 status, age in years and sex. Where available, HLA class I and class II types were obtained from metadata supplied by the sample provider rather than from assay-based typing.

The CDR3, from cysteine to phenylalanine, totals 15 residues. The retained sequence is limited to the CDR3, 45 bases, with the frame set at the first base. As encoded in the germline V gene, CDR1 is MGHDK while CDR2 is SYGVNS. At the junction V is shortened by 5 bases and J by 8 bases, with 18 bases in between. Here is what the overall study found, with its caveats: The amount of clinical and demographic metadata varied by source and participant and was provided uncurated.

Samples from volunteer blood donors who had recovered from COVID-19 were contributed by a second Seattle source. Each collaborating institution followed its own protocols to collect whole blood in K2EDTA tubes. For TCRbeta analysis, collaborators shipped samples in one of three forms: frozen whole blood, isolated PBMCs, or DNA extracted from either of those sample types. The immunoSEQ Assay, a bias-controlled multiplex PCR, was used to amplify TCRbeta CDR3 regions from genomic DNA. The paper's data handling went like this. Within the assay, amplification of reference gene primers was used to estimate how many nucleated cells each sample contained. To quantify the absolute abundance of each unique TCRbeta CDR3 rearrangement, sequence reads were collapsed and filtered. For each sample, productive Simpson clonality was calculated as the square root of Simpson's diversity index across productive rearrangements. TCRdb took this table from immuneACCESS and kept in-frame rearrangements with V and J called. Such tables lack part of the clones; where checked against another copy, unresolved V genes explain under half of the gap, and the rest is unexplained. V, J and clone size reflect that table, while D and trimming were determined from the DNA. The sample data list under 300,000 clones, and 83% of these were observed just once. The top ten clones comprise roughly a tenth of the sample.

Concerning this clone: Its antigen remains undetermined. Base qualities are not recorded, but no much larger clone differs from it by a single base.

The receptor was isolated from a woman in her forties or fifties who had recovered from COVID-19. The chain employs TRBV25-1 and TRBJ1-4, and perhaps TRBD1 as D gene, on 5 matching bases. The sequencing sample was made of peripheral blood. The CDR3 region: CASSRPSGSGEKLFF. The DNA reads as follows: TGTGCCAGCAGTAGGCCCAGCGGGTCAGGGGAAAAACTGTTTTTT.